Listed below are T cell receptor beta chains from one sample, sequenced in a study of T cell changes during pregnancy in multiple sclerosis. TCRdb's table, derived via immunoSEQ multiplex PCR, lists solely in-frame clones and lacks some. In the table there are some 96,000 clones, roughly 90% of which are singletons. Sequencing used peripheral blood, obtained after pregnancy. The receptors derive from a female donor with multiple sclerosis, enrolled in a pregnancy study. Each CDR3 is given with its conserved first and last residue. A D gene is named only where the DNA matches it firmly. Some rows mark clone size as missing; the rest say once, few, many or name a class of expanded clone.

cdr3_aa: CASMAGNEKLFF
cdr3_nt: TGTGCCAGCATGGCGGGGAATGAAAAACTGTTTTTT
v_call: TRBV6-5
j_call: TRBJ1-4
clone_size: -
cdr3_length: 12
d_call: -

cdr3_aa: CASSGPGGEQFF
cdr3_nt: TGTGCCAGCAGTGGCCCGGGGGGTGAGCAGTTCTTC
v_call: TRBV2
j_call: TRBJ2-1
clone_size: -
cdr3_length: 12
d_call: TRBD2

cdr3_aa: CASSTGTSGGARTDTQYF
cdr3_nt: TGTGCCAGCAGCACTGGGACTAGCGGGGGGGCTCGGACAGATACGCAGTATTTT
v_call: TRBV5-4
j_call: TRBJ2-3
clone_size: -
cdr3_length: 18
d_call: TRBD2

cdr3_aa: CASSLSGTAYEQYF
cdr3_nt: TGTGCCAGCAGCCTATCAGGAACAGCCTACGAGCAGTACTTC
v_call: TRBV7-6
j_call: TRBJ2-7
clone_size: once
cdr3_length: 14
d_call: -

cdr3_aa: CASCPGGSNQPQHF
cdr3_nt: TGTGCCAGCTGTCCAGGGGGAAGCAATCAGCCCCAGCATTTT
v_call: TRBV7-8
j_call: TRBJ1-5
clone_size: -
cdr3_length: 14
d_call: TRBD1

cdr3_aa: CASSLTGGNLNYGYTF
cdr3_nt: TGCGCCAGCAGCCTAACCGGGGGAAATCTTAACTATGGCTACACCTTC
v_call: TRBV4-1
j_call: TRBJ1-2
clone_size: -
cdr3_length: 16
d_call: -

cdr3_aa: CASSIQTGGPYEQYF
cdr3_nt: TGTGCCAGTAGTATACAGACGGGAGGGCCTTACGAGCAGTACTTC
v_call: TRBV19
j_call: TRBJ2-7
clone_size: -
cdr3_length: 15
d_call: TRBD2

cdr3_aa: CASSFLRQGPGETQYF
cdr3_nt: TGTGCCAGCAGCTTCCTCCGACAGGGGCCGGGAGAGACCCAGTACTTC
v_call: TRBV11-2
j_call: TRBJ2-5
clone_size: -
cdr3_length: 16
d_call: TRBD1

cdr3_aa: CASSLGQRRQETQYF
cdr3_nt: TGTGCCAGCAGCTTAGGACAGAGGAGACAAGAGACCCAGTACTTC
v_call: TRBV7-2
j_call: TRBJ2-5
clone_size: -
cdr3_length: 15
d_call: -

cdr3_aa: CASSDRVNQPQHF
cdr3_nt: TGTGCCAGCAGTGACAGGGTCAATCAGCCCCAGCATTTT
v_call: TRBV27
j_call: TRBJ1-5
clone_size: -
cdr3_length: 13
d_call: TRBD1

cdr3_aa: CASSVGTGSNIQYF
cdr3_nt: TGTGCCAGCAGCGTAGGAACAGGGTCAAACATTCAGTACTTC
v_call: TRBV9
j_call: TRBJ2-4
clone_size: -
cdr3_length: 14
d_call: -

cdr3_aa: CASSQDLGDAEAFF
cdr3_nt: TGCGCCAGCAGCCAAGATCTCGGAGACGCTGAAGCTTTCTTT
v_call: TRBV4-3
j_call: TRBJ1-1
clone_size: -
cdr3_length: 14
d_call: -

cdr3_aa: CASSIPTQGETEAFF
cdr3_nt: TGTGCCAGTAGTATACCAACCCAGGGGGAGACTGAAGCTTTCTTT
v_call: TRBV19
j_call: TRBJ1-1
clone_size: -
cdr3_length: 15
d_call: TRBD1

cdr3_aa: CASTGTGRPYEQYF
cdr3_nt: TGTGCCAGCACAGGGACAGGGCGACCCTACGAGCAGTACTTC
v_call: TRBV28
j_call: TRBJ2-7
clone_size: -
cdr3_length: 14
d_call: TRBD1

cdr3_aa: CASTAGQGNTEAFF
cdr3_nt: TGCGCCAGCACTGCAGGACAGGGAAACACTGAAGCTTTCTTT
v_call: TRBV5-1
j_call: TRBJ1-1
clone_size: -
cdr3_length: 14
d_call: TRBD1

cdr3_aa: CAISEQQETQYF
cdr3_nt: TGTGCCATCAGTGAACAGCAAGAGACCCAGTACTTC
v_call: TRBV10-3
j_call: TRBJ2-5
clone_size: -
cdr3_length: 12
d_call: -

cdr3_aa: CASSLVGTGDTGELFF
cdr3_nt: TGTGCCAGCAGCTTAGTCGGGACAGGGGACACCGGGGAGCTGTTTTTT
v_call: TRBV7-8
j_call: TRBJ2-2
clone_size: -
cdr3_length: 16
d_call: TRBD1

cdr3_aa: CASSTGIGDEQYF
cdr3_nt: TGTGCCAGCAGTACGGGAATTGGGGACGAGCAGTACTTC
v_call: TRBV7-3
j_call: TRBJ2-7
clone_size: -
cdr3_length: 13
d_call: -

cdr3_aa: CASSQVQPGGPRNTEAFF
cdr3_nt: TGTGCCAGCAGCCAAGTGCAGCCAGGGGGCCCACGGAACACTGAAGCTTTCTTT
v_call: TRBV14
j_call: TRBJ1-1
clone_size: -
cdr3_length: 18
d_call: TRBD1

cdr3_aa: CASSQTIRGVVNYGYTF
cdr3_nt: TGTGCCAGCAGCCAAACAATACGGGGGGTTGTCAACTATGGCTACACCTTC
v_call: TRBV7-2
j_call: TRBJ1-2
clone_size: -
cdr3_length: 17
d_call: -

cdr3_aa: CASTPRGGLYNEQFF
cdr3_nt: TGTGCCAGCACCCCTCGCGGAGGCTTGTACAATGAGCAGTTCTTC
v_call: TRBV28
j_call: TRBJ2-1
clone_size: -
cdr3_length: 15
d_call: -

cdr3_aa: CASSQDDRSFAFF
cdr3_nt: TGCGCCAGCAGCCAAGATGACAGGTCGTTTGCTTTCTTT
v_call: TRBV4-3
j_call: TRBJ1-1
clone_size: -
cdr3_length: 13
d_call: -

cdr3_aa: CSVVVRANTEAFF
cdr3_nt: TGCAGCGTTGTCGTCAGGGCTAACACTGAAGCTTTCTTT
v_call: TRBV29-1
j_call: TRBJ1-1
clone_size: -
cdr3_length: 13
d_call: -

cdr3_aa: CASSLTGSGANVLTF
cdr3_nt: TGTGCCAGCAGCTTGACCGGCTCTGGGGCCAACGTCCTGACTTTC
v_call: TRBV5-6
j_call: TRBJ2-6
clone_size: -
cdr3_length: 15
d_call: -

cdr3_aa: CASSPLFQGNSNQPQHF
cdr3_nt: TGTGCCAGCAGCCCTCTATTCCAGGGTAATAGCAATCAGCCCCAGCATTTT
v_call: TRBV14
j_call: TRBJ1-5
clone_size: once
cdr3_length: 17
d_call: -

cdr3_aa: CASSVGRGRRNTGELFF
cdr3_nt: TGTGCCAGCAGTGTAGGCAGGGGGCGAAGGAACACCGGGGAGCTGTTTTTT
v_call: TRBV6-1
j_call: TRBJ2-2
clone_size: -
cdr3_length: 17
d_call: TRBD1

cdr3_aa: CASSQEAGIQPQHF
cdr3_nt: TGTGCCAGCAGCCAAGAGGCAGGGATTCAGCCCCAGCATTTT
v_call: TRBV4-2
j_call: TRBJ1-5
clone_size: -
cdr3_length: 14
d_call: -

cdr3_aa: CASRTANEKLFF
cdr3_nt: TGTGCCAGCAGGACAGCTAATGAAAAACTGTTTTTT
v_call: TRBV6-5
j_call: TRBJ1-4
clone_size: few
cdr3_length: 12
d_call: -

cdr3_aa: CASSSRQGGTEAFF
cdr3_nt: TGTGCCAGCAGCTCACGACAGGGGGGGACTGAAGCTTTCTTT
v_call: TRBV7-8
j_call: TRBJ1-1
clone_size: -
cdr3_length: 14
d_call: TRBD1

cdr3_aa: CASSLGLSPYEQYF
cdr3_nt: TGTGCCAGCAGCCTGGGACTTTCCCCCTACGAGCAGTACTTC
v_call: TRBV5-6
j_call: TRBJ2-7
clone_size: -
cdr3_length: 14
d_call: -